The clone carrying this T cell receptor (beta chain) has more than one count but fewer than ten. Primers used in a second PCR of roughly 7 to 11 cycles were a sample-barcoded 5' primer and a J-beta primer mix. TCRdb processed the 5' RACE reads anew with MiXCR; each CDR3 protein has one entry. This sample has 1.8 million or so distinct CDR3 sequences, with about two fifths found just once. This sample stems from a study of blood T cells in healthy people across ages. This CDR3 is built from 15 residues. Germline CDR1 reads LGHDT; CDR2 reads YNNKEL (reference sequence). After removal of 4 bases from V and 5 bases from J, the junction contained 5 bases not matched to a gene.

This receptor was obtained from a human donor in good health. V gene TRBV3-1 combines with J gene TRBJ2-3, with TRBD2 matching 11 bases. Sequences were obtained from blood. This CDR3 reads CASSRGTSGRDTQYF. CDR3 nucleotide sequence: TGTGCCAGCAGCCGAGGGACTAGCGGAAGAGATACGCAGTATTTT.